These 27 T cell receptor beta chains originate from one sample sequenced in a study of technical replicates of blood from several donors. Profiled with immunoSEQ multiplex PCR; TCRdb holds only in-frame clones, not every one. The table lists 40,000 to 60,000 clones, 90% to 95% of them singletons. Input material: PBMCs. Receptors were obtained from a human donor in good health. Some clones in this sample may be carry-over from other donors' samples.

This chain links TRBV29-1 with TRBJ1-6; D gene uncertain. The germline V gene encodes CDR1 SQVTM and CDR2 ANQGSEA. The CDR3 sequence is 12 residues long. In nucleotides, the CDR3 is TGCAGTGCCCGATTCCTAGATTCACCCCTCCACTTT. As protein: CSARFLDSPLHF.

This clone is labeled medium-sized (0.01 to 0.1%). The chain employs TRBV6-6 and TRBJ2-3, with 12 bases fitting TRBD1. The CDR3 has 15 amino acids. Germline V lookup: CDR1 MNHNY, CDR2 SVGAGI (reference sequence). J gave up 6 bases and V 5 bases, and 6 bases lay outside the gene matches. CDR3 residues: CASSPGTGGLDTQYF. The CDR3, as DNA: TGTGCCAGCAGTCCAGGGACAGGGGGCTTGGATACGCAGTATTTT.

The chain recombines TRBV11-1 with TRBJ2-2; possibly TRBD1 for D (6 bases). This CDR3 has 13 residues. Trimming stripped 6 bases from V and 5 bases from J, with 10 bases between. In germline, CDR1 is SGHAT, CDR2 FQDESV (reference sequence). CDR3 sequence (DNA): TGTGCCAGCAGTAGAGACAGGACCGGGGAGCTGTTTTTT. It yields the protein CASSRDRTGELFF. Full variable domain (outside the CDR3, taken from reference TRBV11-1 and TRBJ2-2): EAEVAQSPRYKITEKSQAVAFWCDPISGHATLYWYRQILGQGPELLVQFQDESVVDDSQLPKDRFSAERLKGVDSTLKIQPAELGDSAMYLCASSRDRTGELFFGEGSRLTVL.

This clone showed up just once. J is TRBJ2-3 and V is TRBV2; 7 nucleotides align to TRBD1. CDR1 SNHLY and CDR2 FYNNEI come from the germline V gene. Trimming cost V 6 bases and J 0 bases; bases outside gene matches: 12. This CDR3 is built from 17 residues. The CDR3 sequence: CASSPPTGTLSTDTQYF. DNA for the CDR3: TGTGCCAGCAGCCCTCCGACAGGGACCCTTAGCACAGATACGCAGTATTTT.

This clone was found once. The chain uses TRBV6-6 and TRBJ2-7; 11 positions match TRBD1. The germline CDR1 and CDR2 sequences are MNHNY and SVGAGI (reference sequence). Unmatched junction bases numbered 6, after V lost 6 bases and J lost 8 bases. The CDR3 has 13 amino acids. In nucleotides, the CDR3 is TGTGCCAGCAGAACGGGACAGGGGGGGAAGCAGTACTTC. The encoded protein is CASRTGQGGKQYF.

The J gene is TRBJ1-2, the V gene TRBV18; 9 bases line up with TRBD1. V gave up 4 bases and J gave up 7 bases; unmatched junction bases: 10. The germline gives CDR1 KGHSH, CDR2 LQKENI. This CDR3 comprises 15 residues. CDR3: CASSLPRDRASGYTF. The CDR3 region has the DNA TGTGCCAGCTCACTTCCCCGGGACAGGGCCAGTGGCTACACCTTC. Using reference TRBV18 and TRBJ1-2 for the parts outside the CDR3, the full variable domain is NAGVMQNPRHLVRRRGQEARLRCSPMKGHSHVYWYRQLPEEGLKFMVYLQKENIIDESGMPKERFSAEFPKEGPSILRIQQVVRGDSAAYFCASSLPRDRASGYTFGSGTRLTVV.

This clone was seen only once. J is TRBJ2-7 and V is TRBV7-2; 11 nucleotides line up with TRBD2. With V trimmed by 5 bases and J by 1 base, 4 bases remained unmatched. CDR3 size: 15 residues. CDR1 and CDR2 (germline): SGHTA, FQGNSA. The CDR3 region is CASSPSSGRSYEQYF. CDR3 coding DNA: TGTGCCAGCAGCCCATCTAGCGGGAGGTCCTACGAGCAGTACTTC.

In this sample, this clone turned up a few times. V usage is TRBV5-6 and J usage is TRBJ1-2; D is unresolved. The CDR3 totals 13 residues. The germline CDR1 and CDR2 sequences are SGHDT and YYEEEE. The V end lost 1 base, the J end lost 4 bases, and 8 bases lay between the germline ends. The CDR3 reads CASSLIRPYGYTF. Here the CDR3 DNA reads TGTGCCAGCAGCTTGATCAGGCCCTATGGCTACACCTTC.

The V call is TRBV4-3, the J call TRBJ1-4, with 10 bases lining up with TRBD1. V dropped 1 base and J dropped 7; count of bases not matched to a gene: 3. This CDR3 is 15 amino acids long. CDR1 and CDR2 from the germline V gene are LGHNA and YSLEER. CDR3 nucleotide sequence: TGCGCCAGCAGCCAAGGACAGGGGGCGATTGAAAAACTGTTTTTT. This sequence encodes CASSQGQGAIEKLFF.

CDR3 nucleotide sequence: TGCGCCAGCAGCCCCACTAGCGGGGGTTACTACGAGCAGTACTTC. Amino acids: CASSPTSGGYYEQYF. This chain joins TRBV5-1 and TRBJ2-7; 11 bases fit TRBD2. Losses at the gene ends were 4 bases for V and 3 bases for J; bases not matched to a gene: 6. Germline CDR1 and CDR2: SGHRS and YFSETQ. This CDR3 comprises 15 residues.

The gene calls are TRBV6-1 and TRBJ2-3; no clear D gene. CDR3 length: 14 amino acids. V was trimmed by 4 bases and J by 0 bases, leaving 8 bases between them. Germline values: CDR1 MNHNS, CDR2 SASEGT. The CDR3 is CASSGRLSTDTQYF. In nucleotides, the CDR3 is TGTGCCAGCAGTGGCCGACTGAGCACAGATACGCAGTATTTT.

This clone has only one observation. The rearrangement links TRBV27 to TRBJ1-6, with D possibly TRBD1 on 5 matching bases. This CDR3 is 18 amino acids long. Germline V gene lookup returns CDR1 MNHEY and CDR2 SMNVEV (reference sequence). V was cut by 2 bases and J by 0 bases, with 14 bases left in between. This CDR3 is CASSLTGGGSSYNSPLHF. The CDR3 DNA sequence: TGTGCCAGCAGTTTAACGGGTGGGGGGAGCTCCTATAATTCACCCCTCCACTTT.

This clone was seen once. The chain joins TRBV21-1 to TRBJ2-5; the table's TRBD1 call for D was not verified on the DNA. TRBV21-1 is reported as a pseudogene. This CDR3 has 19 amino acids. CDR3 sequence: CASSKVADNPGQQRETQYF. In nucleotides, the CDR3 is TGTGCCAGCAGCAAAGTGGCGGACAACCCGGGACAGCAACGAGAGACCCAGTACTTC.

As DNA, the CDR3 is TGTGCCTGGAGTGAAATGGGGGGGTTTGAGCAGTACTTC. Protein: CAWSEMGGFEQYF. V gene TRBV30 combines with J gene TRBJ2-7; TRBD2 agrees at 7 bases. The length of the CDR3 is 13 residues. Trimming removed 1 base from V and 7 bases from J; junction bases left unmatched: 7. CDR1 GTSNPN and CDR2 SVGIG come from the germline V gene (reference sequence).

This clone was recorded only once. The chain carries TRBV9 and TRBJ1-1, with a tentative D call TRBD1 (5 bases). Germline V gene sequence: CDR1 SGDLS, CDR2 YYNGEE. V lost 4 bases, J lost 0 bases, and 10 bases lay in between. The CDR3 is made up of 14 amino acids. CDR3 bases: TGTGCCAGCAGCTCAGGGAAGGTGAACACTGAAGCTTTCTTT. It specifies CASSSGKVNTEAFF.

The rearrangement links TRBV7-2 to TRBJ2-7, with a tentative D call TRBD1 (7 bases). CDR3 length: 14 residues. Per the germline V gene, CDR1 is SGHTA and CDR2 is FQGNSA. Trimming took 5 bases from V and 2 from J, leaving 13 bases between them. The CDR3 DNA follows: TGTGCCAGCAGCCCGGGGGACAGAGCCTACGAGCAGTACTTC. The encoded protein is CASSPGDRAYEQYF. The entire variable domain, with the rest obtained from reference TRBV7-2 and TRBJ2-7, is as follows: GAGVSQSPSNKVTEKGKDVELRCDPISGHTALYWYRQSLGQGLEFLIYFQGNSAPDKSGLPSDRFSAERTGGSVSTLTIQRTQQEDSAVYLCASSPGDRAYEQYFGPGTRLTVT.

This sequence joins TRBV7-2 and TRBJ1-5, with 9 bases lining up with TRBD1. The J segment lost 2 bases and the V segment lost 5 bases, leaving 16 bases of the junction unmatched. Looked up from germline, CDR1 is SGHTA and CDR2 is FQGNSA. CDR3 length equals 19 residues. This CDR3 is CASSKRQGGRVRGNQPQHF. CDR3 nucleotide sequence: TGTGCCAGCAGCAAACGACAGGGGGGACGTGTGCGAGGCAATCAGCCCCAGCATTTT.

The rearrangement joins TRBV7-2 to TRBJ2-5; 8 positions match TRBD2. The CDR3 covers 15 residues. V dropped 3 bases and J dropped 4; count of bases not matched to a gene: 7. Germline assignment: CDR1 SGHTA and CDR2 FQGNSA. The chain's CDR3 is CASSLYSGIGETQYF. In nucleotides, the CDR3 is TGTGCCAGCAGCTTGTATAGCGGGATCGGAGAGACCCAGTACTTC.

This chain connects TRBV27 to TRBJ1-2; TRBD1 matches 7 bases. This CDR3 contains 11 residues. V lost 6 bases, J lost 5 bases, and 0 bases stayed unmatched. Germline V gene lookup returns CDR1 MNHEY and CDR2 SMNVEV (reference sequence). DNA of the CDR3: TGTGCCAGCAGACAGGGGTATGGCTACACCTTC. This encodes CASRQGYGYTF.

CDR3 sequence (DNA): TGTGCCAGCAGTGATTGGACTAGCGGGAGGGCCGAGGAGCAGTACTTC. It yields the protein CASSDWTSGRAEEQYF. V is TRBV25-1 and J is TRBJ2-7, with TRBD2 matching over 15 bases. CDR1 and CDR2 (germline): MGHDK, SYGVNS. V shed 3 bases, J shed 7 bases, and the junction held 7 bases outside the gene matches. This CDR3 contains 16 residues.

This clone was picked up a small number of times. The V call is TRBV15, the J call TRBJ1-2; D remains ambiguous. The CDR3 covers 13 residues. The V and J ends lost 5 bases and 8 bases respectively, with 15 bases between them. CDR1 is LNHNV, CDR2 YYDKDF, per germline (reference sequence). The CDR3 region has the DNA TGTGCCACCAGCTACAAAGGTCCAGGAGGCTACACCTTC. Amino acid sequence: CATSYKGPGGYTF.

This clone was detected only once. This sequence joins TRBV5-1 and TRBJ2-7, with 7 bases aligning to TRBD2. CDR1 and CDR2 (germline): SGHRS, YFSETQ. With 2 bases clipped from V and 2 bases from J, the junction kept 4 bases outside the gene matches. The CDR3 is made up of 14 amino acids. CDR3 DNA sequence: TGCGCCAGCAGCTTAACGGGACTACCCTACGAGCAGTACTTC. Protein: CASSLTGLPYEQYF.

In its sample, this clone was seen once. The V call is TRBV11-1, the J call TRBJ2-3; 7 bases match TRBD2. The CDR3 runs 16 residues. The V and J ends lost 0 bases and 3 bases, in that order; junction bases with no gene match: 6. Looked up from germline, CDR1 is SGHAT and CDR2 is FQDESV (reference sequence). The CDR3 reads CASSLAPSGGTDTQYF. Here the CDR3 DNA reads TGTGCCAGCAGCTTAGCCCCTAGCGGCGGGACAGATACGCAGTATTTT.

V is TRBV2 and J is TRBJ1-1, with D possibly matching TRBD1 (5 bases). This CDR3 has 13 residues. V lost 6 bases to trimming and J lost 1 base, with 9 bases between them. The germline V gene encodes CDR1 SNHLY and CDR2 FYNNEI. CDR3 residues: CASRWQGNTEAFF. CDR3 DNA: TGTGCCAGCAGATGGCAGGGGAACACTGAAGCTTTCTTT.

V is TRBV7-3 and J is TRBJ2-3, with 9 bases fitting TRBD2. The length of the CDR3 is 14 residues. Germline trimming cut 3 bases from V and 5 bases from J; bases unmatched to any gene: 3. Germline V lookup: CDR1 SGHTA, CDR2 FQGTGA. Here the CDR3 reads CASSFSGSGDTQYF. CDR3 sequence (DNA): TGTGCCAGCAGCTTTAGCGGGAGTGGAGATACGCAGTATTTT.

On this clone itself: The germline gene is not matched at one end of the junction; a read error may be the cause. The rearrangement joins TRBV15 to TRBJ2-3; TRBD2 might be the D (5 bases). Germline CDR1 and CDR2: LNHNV and YYDKDF (reference sequence). The CDR3 totals 15 residues. Here the CDR3 DNA reads TGTGCCACCAGGAGAGGTGGATTTAGCGCAGATACGCAGTATTTT. This gives the protein CATRRGGFSADTQYF.

The chain employs TRBV7-9 and TRBJ2-5; D uncertain. The V end was cut by 1 base, the J end by 7 bases, with 13 bases between. The germline gives CDR1 SEHNR, CDR2 FQNEAQ (reference sequence). The CDR3 is 14 amino acids. The CDR3 sequence is CASSLGQAGWTQYF. The CDR3 DNA reads TGTGCCAGCAGCTTAGGCCAGGCCGGCTGGACCCAGTACTTC.